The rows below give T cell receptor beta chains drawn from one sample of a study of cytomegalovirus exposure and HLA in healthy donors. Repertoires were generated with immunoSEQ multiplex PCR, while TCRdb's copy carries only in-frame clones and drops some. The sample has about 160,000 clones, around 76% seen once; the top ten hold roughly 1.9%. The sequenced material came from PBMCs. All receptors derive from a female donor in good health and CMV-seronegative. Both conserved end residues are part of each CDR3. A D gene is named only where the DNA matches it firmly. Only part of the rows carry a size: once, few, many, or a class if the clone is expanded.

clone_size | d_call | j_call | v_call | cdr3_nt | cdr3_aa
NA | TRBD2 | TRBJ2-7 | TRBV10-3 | TGTGCCATCAGTGAAGGACTAGCGCCCTACGAGCAGTACTTC | CAISEGLAPYEQYF
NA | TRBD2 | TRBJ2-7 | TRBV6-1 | TGTGCCAGCAGTGTAGTGGGAGGGCCCGACGAGCAGTACTTC | CASSVVGGPDEQYF
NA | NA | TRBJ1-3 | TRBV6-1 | TGTGCCAGCAGTGTAGGGGGATCTGGAAACACCATATATTTT | CASSVGGSGNTIYF
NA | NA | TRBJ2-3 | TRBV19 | TGTGCCAGTAGTTTAACCGGACAGCAGGATACGCAGTATTTT | CASSLTGQQDTQYF
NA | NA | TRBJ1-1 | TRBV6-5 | TGTGCCAGCAGGCCAAGTCAGGTCCTCCTCACTGAAGCTTTCTTT | CASRPSQVLLTEAFF
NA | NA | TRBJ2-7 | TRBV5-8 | TGTGCCAGCAGCGGCCGGGGACACCTCTACGAGCAGTACTTC | CASSGRGHLYEQYF
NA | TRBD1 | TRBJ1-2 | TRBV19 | TGTGCCAGTAGTATAGATGCAGGGGGTAATGGCTACACCTTC | CASSIDAGGNGYTF
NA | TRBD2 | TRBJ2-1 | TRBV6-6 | TGTGCCAGCAGTACCCGGACTAGCGGTACCTACAATGAGCAGTTCTTC | CASSTRTSGTYNEQFF
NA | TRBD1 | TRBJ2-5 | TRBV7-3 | TGTGCCAGCAGTTCGGGACAGGCGGAAGAGACCCAGTACTTC | CASSSGQAEETQYF
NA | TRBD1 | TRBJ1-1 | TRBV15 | TGTGCCACCAGCAGAGGCAGATACGGAGGGGGCAGGGGTACTGAAGCTTTCTTT | CATSRGRYGGGRGTEAFF
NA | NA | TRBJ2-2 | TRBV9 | TGTGCCAGCAGCGTAAGCCCCTCGCTAGGCGGCACCGGGGAGCTGTTTTTT | CASSVSPSLGGTGELFF
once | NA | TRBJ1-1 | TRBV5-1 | TGTGCCAGCAGCGTGGAACAGGGTGGGAACACTGAAGCTTTCTTT | CASSVEQGGNTEAFF
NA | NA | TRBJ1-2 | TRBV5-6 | TGTGCCAGCAGCTTTTTAGGAGGGTCGGGCTATGGCTACACCTTC | CASSFLGGSGYGYTF
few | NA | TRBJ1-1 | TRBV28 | TGTGCCAGCAGTTTGGCGGGGGCCTCTGAAGCTTTCTTT | CASSLAGASEAFF
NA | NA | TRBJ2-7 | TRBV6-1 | TGTGCCAGCAGCCGCCCCTTCTACGAGCAGTACTTC | CASSRPFYEQYF